This note documents a single TCR beta chain sequence. This specimen comes from a study of blood T cell repertoires in COVID-19. This table comes from immunoSEQ multiplex PCR, and its TCRdb copy is limited to in-frame clones, with some not included. The sample lists 85,000 to 100,000 clones, roughly 89% seen once, with 18% in the top ten. Germline V lookup: CDR1 SGHDT, CDR2 YYEEEE. The trim removed 4 bases at V and 4 bases at J, leaving 6 bases unmatched. The CDR3 extends over 14 amino acids. J is TRBJ1-2 and V is TRBV5-6; TRBD1 matches 8 bases. The sample consisted of peripheral blood. This TCR derives from a woman in her fifties or sixties with COVID-19, enrolled during active disease. The CDR3 reads CASSGQGSGYGYTF. The CDR3 DNA follows: TGTGCCAGCAGCGGACAGGGTAGTGGCTATGGCTACACCTTC.